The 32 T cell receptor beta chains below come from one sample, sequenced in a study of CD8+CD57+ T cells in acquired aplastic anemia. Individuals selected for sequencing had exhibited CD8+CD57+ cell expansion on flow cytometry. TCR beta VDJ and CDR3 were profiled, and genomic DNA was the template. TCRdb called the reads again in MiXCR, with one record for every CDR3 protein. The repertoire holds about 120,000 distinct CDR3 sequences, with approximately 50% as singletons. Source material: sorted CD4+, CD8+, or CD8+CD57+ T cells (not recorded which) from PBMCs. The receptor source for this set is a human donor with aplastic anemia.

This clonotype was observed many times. The CDR3 loop is CSAWTGASYEQYF. The CDR3 DNA reads TGCAGTGCTTGGACAGGGGCCTCCTACGAGCAGTACTTC. The rearrangement uses TRBV20-1 and TRBJ2-7; TRBD1 aligns across 9 bases. With V trimmed by 5 bases and J by 0 bases, 2 bases remained unmatched. This CDR3 has 13 amino acids. From germline, CDR1 is DFQATT and CDR2 SNEGSKA (reference sequence).

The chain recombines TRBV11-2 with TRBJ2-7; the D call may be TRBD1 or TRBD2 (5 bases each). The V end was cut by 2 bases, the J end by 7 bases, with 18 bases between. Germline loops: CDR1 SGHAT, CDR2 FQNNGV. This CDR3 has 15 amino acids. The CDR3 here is CASSLRPGTASEQYF. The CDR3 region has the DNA TGTGCCAGCAGCTTACGGCCCGGGACCGCGAGTGAGCAGTACTTC.

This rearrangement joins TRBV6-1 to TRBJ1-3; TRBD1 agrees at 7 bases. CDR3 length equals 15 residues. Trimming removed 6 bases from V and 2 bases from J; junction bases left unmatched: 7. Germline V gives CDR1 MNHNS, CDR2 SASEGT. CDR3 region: CASRPDRAPGNTIYF. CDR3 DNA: TGTGCCAGCAGACCCGACAGGGCTCCTGGAAACACCATATATTTT.

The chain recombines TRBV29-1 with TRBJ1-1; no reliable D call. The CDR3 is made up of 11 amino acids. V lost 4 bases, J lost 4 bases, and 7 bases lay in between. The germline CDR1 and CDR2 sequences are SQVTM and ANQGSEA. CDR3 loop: CSVGFGTEAFF. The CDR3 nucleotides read TGCAGCGTTGGTTTTGGCACTGAAGCTTTCTTT.

DNA for the CDR3: TGTGCCAGCAGCTTTGTACAGGGGACGGACACTGAAGCTTTCTTT. Translation: CASSFVQGTDTEAFF. The chain links TRBV7-9 to TRBJ1-1, with 7 nucleotides matching TRBD1. Germline CDR1 and CDR2: SEHNR and FQNEAQ (reference sequence). Trimming took 3 bases from V and 3 from J; bases not matched to a gene: 7. This CDR3 region has 15 residues.

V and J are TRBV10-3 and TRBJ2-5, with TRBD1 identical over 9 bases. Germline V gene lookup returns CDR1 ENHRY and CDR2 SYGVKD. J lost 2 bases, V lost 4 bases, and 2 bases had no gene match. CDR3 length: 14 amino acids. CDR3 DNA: TGTGCCATCAGTGTGACAGGGGGGCAAGAGACCCAGTACTTC. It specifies CAISVTGGQETQYF.

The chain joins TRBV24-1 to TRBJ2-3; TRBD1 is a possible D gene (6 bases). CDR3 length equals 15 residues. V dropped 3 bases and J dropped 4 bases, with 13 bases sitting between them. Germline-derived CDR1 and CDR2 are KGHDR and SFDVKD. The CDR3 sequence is CATSDPTGWADTQYF. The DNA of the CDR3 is TGTGCCACCAGTGATCCCACAGGGTGGGCAGATACGCAGTATTTT.

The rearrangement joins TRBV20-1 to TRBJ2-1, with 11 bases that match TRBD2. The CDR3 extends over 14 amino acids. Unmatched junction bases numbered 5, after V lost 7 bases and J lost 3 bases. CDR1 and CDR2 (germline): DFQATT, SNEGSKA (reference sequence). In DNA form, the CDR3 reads TGCAGTGTTAGCGGGGGGGCTTACTACAATGAGCAGTTCTTC. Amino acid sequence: CSVSGGAYYNEQFF.

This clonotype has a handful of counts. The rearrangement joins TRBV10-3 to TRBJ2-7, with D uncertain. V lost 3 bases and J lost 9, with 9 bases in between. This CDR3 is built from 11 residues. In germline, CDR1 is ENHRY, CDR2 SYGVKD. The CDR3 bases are TGTGCCATCAGTGACCGTATCGGGCAGTACTTC. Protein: CAISDRIGQYF.

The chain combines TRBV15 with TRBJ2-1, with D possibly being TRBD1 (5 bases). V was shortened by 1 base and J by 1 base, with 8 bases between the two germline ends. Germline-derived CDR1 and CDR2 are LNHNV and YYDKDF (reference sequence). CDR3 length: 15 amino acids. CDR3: CATSRGQSSYNEQFF. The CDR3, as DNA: TGTGCCACCAGCAGAGGACAGTCTTCCTACAATGAGCAGTTCTTC.

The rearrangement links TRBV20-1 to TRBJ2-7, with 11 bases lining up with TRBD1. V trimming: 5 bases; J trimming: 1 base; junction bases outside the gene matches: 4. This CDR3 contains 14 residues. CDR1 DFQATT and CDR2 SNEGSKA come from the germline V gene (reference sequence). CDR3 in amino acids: CSARDRGVSYEQYF. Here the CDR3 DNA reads TGCAGTGCTCGGGACAGGGGGGTTTCCTACGAGCAGTACTTC.

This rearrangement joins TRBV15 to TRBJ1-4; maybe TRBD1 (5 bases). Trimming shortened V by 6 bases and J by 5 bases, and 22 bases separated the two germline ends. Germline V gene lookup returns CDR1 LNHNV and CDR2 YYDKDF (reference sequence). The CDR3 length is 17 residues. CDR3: CATRKTGLARGNEKLFF. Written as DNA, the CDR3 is TGTGCCACCAGAAAGACCGGACTCGCAAGGGGAAATGAAAAACTGTTTTTT.

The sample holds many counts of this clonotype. The CDR3 bases are TGTGCCATCAGTGAGTCGATGTCAGACACAGATACGCAGTATTTT. Its translation: CAISESMSDTDTQYF. This rearrangement joins TRBV10-3 to TRBJ2-3; no definite D call. Germline V gives CDR1 ENHRY, CDR2 SYGVKD. This CDR3 is 15 amino acids long. Trimming took 0 bases from V and 2 from J, leaving 9 bases between them.

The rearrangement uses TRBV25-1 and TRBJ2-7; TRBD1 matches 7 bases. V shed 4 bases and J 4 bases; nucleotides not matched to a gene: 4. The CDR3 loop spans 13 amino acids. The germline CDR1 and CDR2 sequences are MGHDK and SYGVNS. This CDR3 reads CASSATGLYEQYF. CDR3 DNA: TGTGCCAGCAGTGCGACAGGGCTATACGAGCAGTACTTC.

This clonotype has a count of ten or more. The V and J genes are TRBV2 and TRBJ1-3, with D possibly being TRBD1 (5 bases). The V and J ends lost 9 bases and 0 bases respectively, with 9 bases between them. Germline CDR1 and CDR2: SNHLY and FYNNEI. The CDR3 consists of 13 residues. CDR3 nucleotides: TGTGCCAGAGAGACAGTCTCTGGAAACACCATATATTTT. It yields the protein CARETVSGNTIYF.

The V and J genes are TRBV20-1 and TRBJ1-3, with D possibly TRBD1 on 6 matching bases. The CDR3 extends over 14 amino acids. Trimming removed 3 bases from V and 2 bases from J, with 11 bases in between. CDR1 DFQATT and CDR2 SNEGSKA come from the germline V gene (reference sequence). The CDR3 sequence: CSARAGVTGNTIYF. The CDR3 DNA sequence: TGCAGTGCTAGGGCAGGGGTAACTGGAAACACCATATATTTT.

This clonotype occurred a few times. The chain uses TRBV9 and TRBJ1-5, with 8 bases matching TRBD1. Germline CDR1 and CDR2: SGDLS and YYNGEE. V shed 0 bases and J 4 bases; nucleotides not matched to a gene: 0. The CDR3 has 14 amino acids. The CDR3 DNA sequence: TGTGCCAGCAGCGTAGGGACAGGGAATCAGCCCCAGCATTTT. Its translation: CASSVGTGNQPQHF.

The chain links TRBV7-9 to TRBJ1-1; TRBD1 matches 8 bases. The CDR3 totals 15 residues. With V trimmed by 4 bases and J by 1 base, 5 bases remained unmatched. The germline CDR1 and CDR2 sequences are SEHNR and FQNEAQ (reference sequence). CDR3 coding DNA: TGTGCCAGCAGCTCGGGGACAGGCACGAACACTGAAGCTTTCTTT. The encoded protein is CASSSGTGTNTEAFF.

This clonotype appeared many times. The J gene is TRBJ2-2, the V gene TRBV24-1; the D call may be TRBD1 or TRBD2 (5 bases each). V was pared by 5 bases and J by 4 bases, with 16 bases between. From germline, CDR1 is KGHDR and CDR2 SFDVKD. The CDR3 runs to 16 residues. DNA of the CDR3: TGTGCCACCAGTGGTCCGGGACGAGGTCCCACCGGGGAGCTGTTTTTT. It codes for CATSGPGRGPTGELFF.

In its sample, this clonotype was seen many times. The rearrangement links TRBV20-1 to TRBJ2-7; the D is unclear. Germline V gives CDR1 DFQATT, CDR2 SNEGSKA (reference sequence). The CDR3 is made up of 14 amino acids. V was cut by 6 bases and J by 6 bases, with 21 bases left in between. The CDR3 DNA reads TGCAGTGCCTACTCATGGACGCCTAGGATCGAGCAGTACTTC. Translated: CSAYSWTPRIEQYF.

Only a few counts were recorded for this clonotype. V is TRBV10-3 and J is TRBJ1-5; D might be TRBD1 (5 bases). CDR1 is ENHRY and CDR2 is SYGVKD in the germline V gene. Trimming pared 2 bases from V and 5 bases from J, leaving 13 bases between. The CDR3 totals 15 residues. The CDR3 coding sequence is TGTGCCATCAGTGAGGGGGGGACGTACCATCAGCCCCAGCATTTT. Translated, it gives CAISEGGTYHQPQHF.

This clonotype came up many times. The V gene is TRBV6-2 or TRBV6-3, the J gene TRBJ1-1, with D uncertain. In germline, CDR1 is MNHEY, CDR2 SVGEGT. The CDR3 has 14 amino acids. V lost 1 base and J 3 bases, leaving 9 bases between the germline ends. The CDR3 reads CASSYYRLYTEAFF. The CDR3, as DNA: TGTGCCAGCAGTTACTACAGACTCTACACTGAAGCTTTCTTT.

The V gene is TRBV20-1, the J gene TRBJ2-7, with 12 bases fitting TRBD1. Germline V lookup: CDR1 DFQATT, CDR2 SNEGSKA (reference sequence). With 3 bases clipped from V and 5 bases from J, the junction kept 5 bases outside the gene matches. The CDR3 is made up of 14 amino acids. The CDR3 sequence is CSARFGTGGDEQYF. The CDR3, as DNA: TGCAGTGCTAGGTTTGGGACAGGGGGCGACGAGCAGTACTTC.

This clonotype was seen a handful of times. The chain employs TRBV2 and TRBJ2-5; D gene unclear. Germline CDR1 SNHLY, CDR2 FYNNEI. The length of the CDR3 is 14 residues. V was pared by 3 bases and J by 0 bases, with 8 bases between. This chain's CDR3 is CASSELSDQETQYF. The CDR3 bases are TGTGCCAGCAGTGAGTTGAGCGACCAAGAGACCCAGTACTTC.

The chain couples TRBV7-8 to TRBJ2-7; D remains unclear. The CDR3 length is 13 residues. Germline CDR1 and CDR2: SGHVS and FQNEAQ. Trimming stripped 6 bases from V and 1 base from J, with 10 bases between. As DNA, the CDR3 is TGTGCCAGCAGGGCTGTGGGTTCCTACGAGCAGTACTTC. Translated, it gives CASRAVGSYEQYF.

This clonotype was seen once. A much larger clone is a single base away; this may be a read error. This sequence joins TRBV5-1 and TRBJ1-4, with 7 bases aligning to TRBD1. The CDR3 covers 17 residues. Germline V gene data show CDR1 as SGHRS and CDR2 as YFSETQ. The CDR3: CASRRGQSKETNGKLFF. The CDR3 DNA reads TGCGCCAGCAGAAGGGGACAGTCAAAGGAGACTAATGGAAAACTGTTTTTT. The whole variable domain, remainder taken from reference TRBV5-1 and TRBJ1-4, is KAGVTQTPRYLIKTRGQQVTLSCSPISGHRSVSWYQQTPGQGLQFLFEYFSETQRNKGNFPGRFSGRQFSNSRSEMNVSTLELGDSALYLCASRRGQSKETNGKLFFGSGTQLSVL.

Here the CDR3 DNA reads TGTGCCACCCCCGGGGCGCAGGCCGGGGAGCTGTTTTTT. Translating it yields CATPGAQAGELFF. The chain recombines TRBV15 with TRBJ2-2; D could derive from TRBD1 or TRBD2 (5 bases each). Between the trimmed V and J ends, which lost 8 bases and 6 bases, there was a span of 13 bases. CDR1 and CDR2 (germline): LNHNV, YYDKDF (reference sequence). The CDR3 runs to 13 residues.

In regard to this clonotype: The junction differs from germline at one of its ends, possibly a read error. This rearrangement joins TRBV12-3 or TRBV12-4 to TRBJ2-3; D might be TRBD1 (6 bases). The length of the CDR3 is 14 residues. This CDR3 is CATSLTGSTDTQYF. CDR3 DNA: TGTGCCACCAGTTTAACAGGGAGCACAGATACGCAGTATTTT.

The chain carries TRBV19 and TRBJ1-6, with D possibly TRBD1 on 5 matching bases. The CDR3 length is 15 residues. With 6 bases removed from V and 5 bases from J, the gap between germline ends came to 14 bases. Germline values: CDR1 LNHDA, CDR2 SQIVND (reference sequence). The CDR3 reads CASSQRDRDNSPLHF. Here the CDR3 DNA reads TGTGCCAGTAGCCAACGGGACCGGGATAATTCACCCCTCCACTTT.

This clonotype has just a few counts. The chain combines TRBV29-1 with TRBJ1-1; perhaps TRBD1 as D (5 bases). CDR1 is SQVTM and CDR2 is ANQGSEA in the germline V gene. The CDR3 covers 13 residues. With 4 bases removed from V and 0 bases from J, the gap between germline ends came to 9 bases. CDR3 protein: CSVAGRLNTEAFF. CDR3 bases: TGCAGCGTTGCGGGACGGTTGAACACTGAAGCTTTCTTT.

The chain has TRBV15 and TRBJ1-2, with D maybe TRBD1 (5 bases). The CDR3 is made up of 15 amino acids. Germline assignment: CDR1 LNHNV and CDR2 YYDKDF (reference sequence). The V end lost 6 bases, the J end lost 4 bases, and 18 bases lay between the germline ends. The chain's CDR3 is CATSRRPGGSYGYTF. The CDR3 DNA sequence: TGTGCCACCAGTCGTCGTCCGGGGGGTAGCTATGGCTACACCTTC.

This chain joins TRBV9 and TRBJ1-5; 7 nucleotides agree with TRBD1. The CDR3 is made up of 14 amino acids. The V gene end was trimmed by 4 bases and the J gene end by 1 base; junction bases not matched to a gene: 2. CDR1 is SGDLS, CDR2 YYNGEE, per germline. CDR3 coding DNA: TGTGCCAGCAGCCAGGGGGGGAGCAATCAGCCCCAGCATTTT. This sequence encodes CASSQGGSNQPQHF.